This TCR beta chain was identified during a study of cytomegalovirus exposure and HLA in healthy donors. V shed 5 bases and J shed 1 base, with 8 bases lying between them. This CDR3 is built from 13 residues. Germline V gene data show CDR1 as MDHEN and CDR2 as SYDVKM. Amplification used 60 Vbeta primers and 13 Jbeta primers. Sequencing was performed with immunoSEQ multiplex PCR; in TCRdb, only in-frame clones are kept and a portion is missing. Here the sample spans 200,000 to 250,000 clones, about 75% being singletons. Study-wide points: One variant, a missense change in DCLRE1C, was linked in a later analysis to TCR beta V- and J-gene trimming. Previously analyzed data showed that most TCR beta V segments were productive at a frequency of about 90% or about 30%. Reportedly, HLA-A and HLA-B alleles of most subjects were accurately predicted from TCR beta.

Worth noting for this clone: Antigen specificity is unknown.

This chain links TRBV28 with TRBJ1-1; possible D gene TRBD1, 6 bases. Sequencing was performed on PBMCs. The receptor's source is a man between 18 and 29 years old in good health and CMV-seronegative. The CDR3 here is CASSGGSNTEAFF. As DNA, the CDR3 is TGTGCCAGCAGTGGGGGCTCGAACACTGAAGCTTTCTTT.